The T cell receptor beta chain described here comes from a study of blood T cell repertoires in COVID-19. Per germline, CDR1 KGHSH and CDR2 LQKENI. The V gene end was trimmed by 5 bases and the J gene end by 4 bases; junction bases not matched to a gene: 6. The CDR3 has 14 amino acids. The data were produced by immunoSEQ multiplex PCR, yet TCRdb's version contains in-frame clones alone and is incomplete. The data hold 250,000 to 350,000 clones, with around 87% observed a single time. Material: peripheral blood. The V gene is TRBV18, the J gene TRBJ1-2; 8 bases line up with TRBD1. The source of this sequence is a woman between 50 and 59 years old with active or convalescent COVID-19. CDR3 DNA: TGTGCCAGCTCATTCGAACAGGGGGTCTATGGCTACACCTTC. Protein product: CASSFEQGVYGYTF. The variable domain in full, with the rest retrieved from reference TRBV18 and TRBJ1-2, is NAGVMQNPRHLVRRRGQEARLRCSPMKGHSHVYWYRQLPEEGLKFMVYLQKENIIDESGMPKERFSAEFPKEGPSILRIQQVVRGDSAAYFCASSFEQGVYGYTFGSGTRLTVV.